Listed below are T cell receptor beta chains from one sample, sequenced in a study of OX40 agonist ivuxolimab in advanced cancers. Sequenced by immunoSEQ multiplex PCR; TCRdb stores in-frame clones only, minus some. The table includes 50,000 to 65,000 clones, approximately 89% detected once. The sample consisted of CD4+ or CD8+ T cells sorted from blood, taken in a trial of the OX40 agonist ivuxolimab. Every receptor here comes from an adult with an advanced solid tumor such as melanoma, head and neck, liver or kidney cancer. CDR3s include the opening cysteine and the closing phenylalanine or tryptophan. A D gene is named only where the DNA matches it firmly. Some rows have no size entry. The others give once, few or many, or a class for an expanded clone.

v_call	clone_size	j_call	d_call	cdr3_aa	cdr3_nt
TRBV6-1	.	TRBJ2-7	.	CASSAQGLMTYEQYF	TGTGCCAGCAGTGCCCAGGGACTGATGACCTACGAGCAGTACTTC
TRBV13	.	TRBJ2-7	.	CASSRRADPYEQYF	TGTGCCAGCAGCCGCCGGGCGGACCCCTACGAGCAGTACTTC
TRBV7-2	.	TRBJ2-7	TRBD2	CASSLGSGSIYEQYF	TGTGCCAGCAGCTTAGGCAGCGGGAGTATCTACGAGCAGTACTTC
TRBV14	few	TRBJ1-1	.	CASSPLKTRNTEAFF	TGTGCCAGCAGCCCGTTGAAGACACGGAACACTGAAGCTTTCTTT
TRBV29-1	medium-sized	TRBJ1-1	.	CSVFGVNTEAFF	TGCAGCGTTTTTGGGGTTAACACTGAAGCTTTCTTT
TRBV28	once	TRBJ2-7	.	CASSLTPQGQYF	TGTGCCAGCAGTCTCACACCCCAGGGGCAGTACTTC
TRBV29-1	.	TRBJ1-1	.	CSVALTVEVNTEAFF	TGCAGCGTTGCCCTAACAGTGGAGGTGAACACTGAAGCTTTCTTT
TRBV6-5	.	TRBJ2-7	.	CASSKGGYEQYF	TGTGCCAGCTCCAAGGGCGGTTACGAGCAGTACTTC
TRBV7-8	few	TRBJ2-5	.	CASSFLETQYF	TGTGCCAGCAGCTTTTTGGAGACCCAGTACTTC
TRBV13	.	TRBJ2-1	TRBD2	CASSLREGWPYNEQFF	TGTGCCAGCAGCTTACGGGAGGGGTGGCCCTACAATGAGCAGTTCTTC
TRBV4-3	.	TRBJ1-3	TRBD1	CASSQDAQGASGNTIYF	TGCGCCAGCAGCCAAGATGCGCAGGGGGCTTCGGGAAACACCATATATTTT
TRBV10-2	.	TRBJ1-4	.	CASSLGLANEKLFF	TGCGCCAGCAGCCTGGGACTCGCTAATGAAAAACTGTTTTTT
TRBV7-3	.	TRBJ2-3	.	CASSLIASGDTQYF	TGTGCCAGCAGCTTGATAGCGAGCGGAGATACGCAGTATTTT
TRBV11-1	.	TRBJ2-7	TRBD2	CASSFSGTYYEQYF	TGTGCCAGCAGCTTTAGCGGGACCTACTACGAGCAGTACTTC
TRBV19	.	TRBJ1-6	.	CASSPGTSYNSPLHF	TGTGCCAGTAGTCCTGGGACCTCCTATAATTCACCCCTCCACTTT
TRBV4-2	.	TRBJ2-1	TRBD2	CASSQVVAGRYNEQFF	TGTGCCAGCAGCCAAGTAGTAGCGGGACGTTACAATGAGCAGTTCTTC
TRBV10-3	.	TRBJ2-6	.	CAISRRTSGANVLTF	TGTGCCATCAGTCGGAGGACTTCTGGGGCCAACGTCCTGACTTTC
TRBV2	.	TRBJ2-1	TRBD2	CASSEEAGGYNEQFF	TGTGCCAGTTCAGAGGAAGCGGGAGGATACAATGAGCAGTTCTTC
TRBV28	.	TRBJ1-1	TRBD1	CASPPGPDRGRYTEAFF	TGTGCCAGCCCCCCGGGGCCCGACAGGGGGCGGTACACTGAAGCTTTCTTT
TRBV7-9	.	TRBJ2-5	TRBD1	CASSPGTGWETQYF	TGTGCCAGCAGCCCGGGGACAGGATGGGAGACCCAGTACTTC
TRBV29-1	.	TRBJ2-1	TRBD1	CSVEGQGRASSYNEQFF	TGCAGCGTTGAAGGACAGGGGCGGGCGAGCTCCTACAATGAGCAGTTCTTC
TRBV23-1	.	TRBJ2-5	TRBD1	CASSQIGTGILGVSETQYF	TGCGCCAGCAGTCAAATCGGGACAGGGATACTGGGAGTTTCGGAGACCCAGTACTTC
TRBV7-9	.	TRBJ2-3	.	CASSSSVTTDTQYF	TGTGCCAGCAGCTCCTCGGTGACCACAGATACGCAGTATTTT
TRBV4-3	.	TRBJ2-2	.	CASSQEPTNTGELFF	TGCGCCAGCAGCCAGGAGCCGACGAACACCGGGGAGCTGTTTTTT
TRBV2	.	TRBJ2-2	.	CASRQSSQTGELFF	TGTGCCAGTAGACAATCCTCCCAGACCGGGGAGCTGTTTTTT
TRBV4-1	.	TRBJ2-5	TRBD1	CASSQDRQVWSGGETQYF	TGCGCCAGCAGCCAAGATCGTCAAGTTTGGTCAGGGGGTGAGACCCAGTACTTC
TRBV7-9	.	TRBJ1-4	TRBD1	CASSLDRQGGSNEKLFF	TGTGCCAGCAGCTTAGATCGGCAGGGGGGCAGTAATGAAAAACTGTTTTTT
TRBV4-2	.	TRBJ2-5	TRBD2	CASSQDPLGDGSGRARETQYF	TGTGCCAGCAGCCAAGATCCGTTAGGTGACGGTAGCGGGAGGGCCAGGGAGACCCAGTACTTC
TRBV7-9	.	TRBJ2-7	TRBD1	CASSSQGTGIGEQYF	TGTGCCAGCAGCTCCCAAGGGACAGGGATAGGAGAGCAGTACTTC
TRBV6-5	.	TRBJ2-3	.	CASSYRASGTDTQYF	TGTGCCAGCAGTTATAGGGCTAGCGGCACAGATACGCAGTATTTT
TRBV11-3	.	TRBJ2-3	.	CASSLVASTDTQYF	TGTGCCAGCAGCTTAGTAGCTAGCACAGATACGCAGTATTTT
TRBV7-9	.	TRBJ2-5	.	CASSLAEVTQYF	TGTGCCAGCAGCTTAGCGGAAGTTACCCAGTACTTC
TRBV15	.	TRBJ2-5	.	CATSSRFGQMGETQYF	TGTGCCACCAGCAGCCGATTCGGGCAAATGGGAGAGACCCAGTACTTC
TRBV5-1	.	TRBJ2-3	.	CASSSSISTDTQYF	TGCGCCAGCAGCTCATCCATAAGCACAGATACGCAGTATTTT
TRBV2	.	TRBJ1-6	TRBD1	CASSTGQPYNSPLHF	TGTGCCAGCAGTACGGGACAGCCCTATAATTCACCCCTCCACTTT
TRBV5-1	once	TRBJ2-1	.	CASSGGAPSNEQFF	TGCGCCAGCAGTGGGGGGGCTCCAAGCAATGAGCAGTTCTTC
TRBV25-1	.	TRBJ1-2	.	CASSERGDYGYTF	TGTGCCAGCAGTGAACGCGGAGACTATGGCTACACCTTC
TRBV14	once	TRBJ2-3	.	CASSQDGDTQYF	TGTGCCAGCAGCCAAGACGGAGATACGCAGTATTTT
TRBV6-6	.	TRBJ1-1	.	CASSSPNTEAFF	TGTGCCAGCAGTTCCCCGAACACTGAAGCTTTCTTT
TRBV6-6	.	TRBJ2-1	.	CASSREGYNEQFF	TGTGCCAGCAGCAGAGAAGGGTACAATGAGCAGTTCTTC
TRBV6-1	.	TRBJ1-3	.	CASSEGGGAYGNTIYF	TGTGCCAGCAGTGAAGGTGGGGGGGCATATGGAAACACCATATATTTT
TRBV10-3	.	TRBJ2-1	TRBD2	CAISLTGGPNNEQFF	TGTGCCATCAGTCTAACGGGAGGGCCGAACAATGAGCAGTTCTTC
TRBV19	.	TRBJ1-5	.	CASSIAGNDQPQHF	TGTGCCAGTAGTATTGCGGGGAACGATCAGCCCCAGCATTTT
TRBV6-5	.	TRBJ1-5	.	CASRESGTVLKPQHF	TGTGCCAGCAGGGAGTCTGGGACCGTCCTGAAGCCCCAGCATTTT
TRBV4-2	.	TRBJ1-4	.	CASSQKGATNEKLFF	TGTGCCAGCAGCCAAAAGGGGGCAACTAATGAAAAACTGTTTTTT
TRBV2	.	TRBJ2-5	.	CASRQGGATQYF	TGTGCCAGCAGACAGGGGGGGGCGACCCAGTACTTC
TRBV19	.	TRBJ2-5	TRBD1	CASSMITGGRETQYF	TGTGCCAGTAGTATGATTACAGGGGGCCGAGAGACCCAGTACTTC
TRBV19	.	TRBJ1-3	.	CASSHAGSGNTIYF	TGTGCCAGTAGCCACGCTGGCTCTGGAAACACCATATATTTT
TRBV28	.	TRBJ2-1	TRBD2	CASRLAGPSYNEQFF	TGTGCCAGCAGGTTAGCGGGCCCTTCCTACAATGAGCAGTTCTTC
TRBV5-4	.	TRBJ2-6	TRBD1	CASSLEHRGREANVLTF	TGTGCCAGCAGCTTGGAGCACAGGGGGCGCGAAGCCAACGTCCTGACTTTC
TRBV2	.	TRBJ1-5	.	CASTQDSNQPQHF	TGTGCCAGCACGCAGGATAGCAATCAGCCCCAGCATTTT
TRBV7-9	.	TRBJ2-1	.	CASSNLMASDSSYNEQFF	TGTGCCAGCAGCAACCTGATGGCTAGCGACAGCTCCTACAATGAGCAGTTCTTC
TRBV6-1	.	TRBJ1-1	.	CASSIQYTEAFF	TGTGCCAGCAGCATACAGTACACTGAAGCTTTCTTT
TRBV10-3	.	TRBJ1-1	.	CAISEGQVNTEAFF	TGTGCCATCAGTGAAGGACAAGTTAACACTGAAGCTTTCTTT
TRBV6-5	.	TRBJ2-3	TRBD2	CASSYRASGSTDTQYF	TGTGCCAGCAGTTACAGGGCTAGCGGAAGCACAGATACGCAGTATTTT
TRBV7-9	.	TRBJ1-4	TRBD1	CASSSAQGGGEKLFF	TGTGCCAGCAGCTCCGCACAGGGGGGCGGTGAAAAACTGTTTTTT
TRBV11-3	.	TRBJ1-1	.	CASSAQGDTEAFF	TGTGCCAGCAGCGCACAAGGGGACACTGAAGCTTTCTTT